The T cell receptor (beta chain) under discussion was sequenced for a study of shared clonotypes between healthy human individuals. CD8 cells classed as naive were CD45RO-negative and positively selected for CCR7, excluding terminally differentiated effector memory CD45RA+ cells. Broader study findings: Clonotypes not shared had lower generation probabilities than those common to all four donors. Naive CD4 clonotypes overlapped across a handful of donors at roughly 5%.

Clones were read by immunoSEQ multiplex PCR, and TCRdb kept only the in-frame ones, dropping some. The top ten clones hold approximately 24% of a sample with about 680,000 clones, roughly 94% of them seen once. V lost 4 bases and J lost 3; bases outside the gene matches: 9. CDR3 length: 16 amino acids. Germline values: CDR1 MNHEY, CDR2 SMNVEV (reference sequence). Turning to this clone: The antigen is unknown.

The source material was naive CD8+ T cells sorted from blood. This receptor was taken from a man younger than 45 in good health. The V and J genes are TRBV27 and TRBJ2-5; 9 bases map to TRBD2. This chain's CDR3 is CASSSGTSPDEETQYF. Written as DNA, the CDR3 is TGTGCCAGCAGTTCCGGGACTAGCCCCGACGAAGAGACCCAGTACTTC.